A selection of T cell receptor beta chains follows, all from one sample in a study of T cells in Graves' hyperthyroidism and ophthalmopathy. MiXCR was run by TCRdb on the multiplex PCR reads, yielding one entry per CDR3 protein. The table has roughly 700,000 distinct CDR3 sequences, about 15% seen once; the top ten hold more than 8.5%. Source material: blood. These TCRs come from a woman between 18 and 30 years old with Graves' hyperthyroidism. CDR3s include the opening cysteine and the closing phenylalanine or tryptophan. A D gene is named only where the DNA matches it firmly. Clone size is shown for a subset of rows, as once, few, many or a class of expanded clone.

abundance,v_gene,j_gene,d_gene,CDR3nt,CDR3aa
.,TRBV10-2,TRBJ2-1,.,TGCGCCAGCTGGGGGCGTGAGCAGTTCTTC,CASWGREQFF
few,TRBV6-2/TRBV6-3,TRBJ2-7,.,TGTGCCAGCAGACTGACAGATCCCTACGAGCAGTACTTC,CASRLTDPYEQYF
many,TRBV28,TRBJ2-7,.,TGTGCCAGCAGTTGGACTGGTAGCTACGAGCAGTACTTC,CASSWTGSYEQYF
many,TRBV28,TRBJ2-5,TRBD1,TGTGCCAGCAGTTTAGACAGGGCCCAAGAGACCCAGTACTTC,CASSLDRAQETQYF
.,TRBV20-1,TRBJ2-1,.,TGCAGTGCTTACACCCCTCTACTACACAATGAGCAGTTCTTC,CSAYTPLLHNEQFF
once,TRBV30,TRBJ2-2,.,TGTGCCTGGAGGCCGAGGAGAACCGGGGAGCTGTTTTTT,CAWRPRRTGELFF
.,TRBV2,TRBJ1-2,.,TGTGCCAGCAGCCCCAAGGCCCGGCGAGGCTACACCTTC,CASSPKARRGYTF
few,TRBV6-1,TRBJ1-2,.,TGTGCCAGCAGAGATGACCCCGCCGGCGGCTACACCTTC,CASRDDPAGGYTF
.,TRBV20-1,TRBJ1-1,.,TGCAGTGCCCCCTGGGTCGCTGAAGCTTTCTTT,CSAPWVAEAFF
many,TRBV7-9,TRBJ1-1,.,TGTGCCAGCAGCTTAGCTCATAGGGCTGAAGCTTTCTTT,CASSLAHRAEAFF
many,TRBV20-1,TRBJ1-6,TRBD1,TGCAGTGCTTTAGGCAGGGGGGGATCACCCCTCCACTTT,CSALGRGGSPLHF
.,TRBV4-3,TRBJ2-7,.,TGCGCCAGCAGCCACTACGCGGGATCTGACTACGAGCAGTACTTC,CASSHYAGSDYEQYF
many,TRBV7-9,TRBJ2-5,TRBD2,TGTGCCAGCAGCTTACTAGCGGGCCTCCAAGAGACCCAGTACTTC,CASSLLAGLQETQYF
many,TRBV10-3,TRBJ2-7,TRBD1,TGTGCCATCAGTGAGCCCGGACAGGGGACCTACGAGCAGTACTTC,CAISEPGQGTYEQYF
.,TRBV29-1,TRBJ2-2,.,TGCAGCGCAAGGGGGGGGGGATTGTGGACCGGGGAGCTGTTTTTT,CSARGGGLWTGELFF
once,TRBV7-9,TRBJ2-5,TRBD2,TGTGCCAGCAGCCCTTCTAGCGGGAGTCAGGGGACCCAGTACTTC,CASSPSSGSQGTQYF